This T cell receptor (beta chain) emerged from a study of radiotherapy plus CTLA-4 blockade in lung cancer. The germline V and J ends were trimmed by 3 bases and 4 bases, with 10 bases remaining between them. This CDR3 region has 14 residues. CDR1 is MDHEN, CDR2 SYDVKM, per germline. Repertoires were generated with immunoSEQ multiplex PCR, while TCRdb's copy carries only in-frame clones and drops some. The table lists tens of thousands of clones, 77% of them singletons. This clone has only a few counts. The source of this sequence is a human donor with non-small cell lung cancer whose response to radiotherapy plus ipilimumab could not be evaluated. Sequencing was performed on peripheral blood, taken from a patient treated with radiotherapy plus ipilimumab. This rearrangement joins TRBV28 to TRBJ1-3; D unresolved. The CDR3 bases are TGTGCCAGCAGTTTGTCCCCGCGAGGAAACACCATATATTTT. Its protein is CASSLSPRGNTIYF.